One and the same sample provided the 11 T cell receptor beta chains below, sequenced in a study of T cell clones after liver transplantation. Libraries were prepared by immunoSEQ multiplex PCR; TCRdb keeps only in-frame clonotypes and omits some of them. The table has about 51,000 clones, roughly nine tenths seen once; the top ten hold about 15%. The sequencing here drew on CD8+ T cells from blood, taken 12 months after liver transplant. These receptor sequences come from a human patient who received a liver transplant. Some of the T cells may derive from the graft donor.

This chain joins TRBV5-6 and TRBJ1-1; possible D gene TRBD1, 6 bases. CDR1 is SGHDT and CDR2 is YYEEEE in the germline V gene. The CDR3 totals 15 residues. V was clipped by 0 bases and J by 3 bases, with 12 bases between them. The CDR3 reads CASSLGGTLDTEAFF. CDR3 in DNA: TGTGCCAGCAGCTTGGGGGGGACATTGGACACTGAAGCTTTCTTT. The full variable domain, its missing parts supplied by reference TRBV5-6 and TRBJ1-1, is DAGVTQSPTHLIKTRGQQVTLRCSPKSGHDTVSWYQQALGQGPQFIFQYYEEEERQRGNFPDRFSGHQFPNYSSELNVNALLLGDSALYLCASSLGGTLDTEAFFGQGTRLTVV.

V usage is TRBV27 and J usage is TRBJ1-5; possible D gene TRBD1, 6 bases. Germline CDR1 is MNHEY and CDR2 is SMNVEV (reference sequence). This CDR3 is 15 amino acids long. Between the trimmed V and J ends, which lost 5 bases and 0 bases, there was a span of 11 bases. CDR3 amino acids: CASSPAGASNQPQHF. The DNA for the CDR3 is TGTGCCAGCAGTCCGGCGGGGGCTAGCAATCAGCCCCAGCATTTT.

This chain connects TRBV5-6 to TRBJ2-1; 7 positions match TRBD1. J gave up 2 bases and V 5 bases, and 10 bases lay outside the gene matches. This CDR3 is built from 16 residues. Germline lookup yields CDR1 SGHDT and CDR2 YYEEEE. CDR3 bases: TGTGCCAGCAGGGCAGGGGGTTTTGAGACCTACAATGAGCAGTTCTTC. Its translation is CASRAGGFETYNEQFF.

The V gene is TRBV11-2, the J gene TRBJ2-3; TRBD2 matches 7 bases. Germline CDR1 SGHAT, CDR2 FQNNGV. Unmatched junction bases numbered 0, after V lost 1 base and J lost 2 bases. This CDR3 has 14 residues. CDR3: CASSLGDYTDTQYF. In nucleotides, the CDR3 is TGTGCCAGCAGCTTAGGGGACTACACAGATACGCAGTATTTT.

This clone was observed once. This chain uses TRBV7-9 with TRBJ2-3, with a tentative D call TRBD2 (6 bases). The CDR3 length is 16 residues. The V end was cut by 4 bases, the J end by 6 bases, with 20 bases between. Per the germline V gene, CDR1 is SEHNR and CDR2 is FQNEAQ (reference sequence). The CDR3 is CASSSGPSAGRDTQYF. Here the CDR3 DNA reads TGTGCCAGCAGCTCGGGACCCTCCGCAGGGAGGGATACGCAGTATTTT.

V is TRBV7-2 and J is TRBJ2-3; D is uncertain. Germline lookup yields CDR1 SGHTA and CDR2 FQGNSA. The CDR3 spans 14 residues. V lost 0 bases, J lost 2 bases, and 6 bases lay in between. The CDR3 DNA sequence: TGTGCCAGCAGCTTAGCGTTTAACACAGATACGCAGTATTTT. Protein product: CASSLAFNTDTQYF. The full variable domain, its missing parts supplied by reference TRBV7-2 and TRBJ2-3, is GAGVSQSPSNKVTEKGKDVELRCDPISGHTALYWYRQSLGQGLEFLIYFQGNSAPDKSGLPSDRFSAERTGGSVSTLTIQRTQQEDSAVYLCASSLAFNTDTQYFGPGTRLTVL.

The rearrangement joins TRBV5-4 to TRBJ2-7; 8 nucleotides agree with TRBD1. Germline V gene sequence: CDR1 SGHNT, CDR2 YYREEE (reference sequence). The length of the CDR3 is 15 residues. Trimming took 4 bases from V and 2 from J; bases not matched to a gene: 8. Here the CDR3 reads CASSLGGQATYEQYF. As DNA, the CDR3 is TGTGCCAGCAGCCTAGGGGGACAGGCCACCTACGAGCAGTACTTC.

J is TRBJ2-1 and V is TRBV28, with TRBD1 identical over 12 bases. This CDR3 has 16 residues. J lost 7 bases, V lost 6 bases, and 10 bases had no gene match. The V gene's germline CDR1 is MDHEN and CDR2 SYDVKM. The CDR3 protein is CASSRTGQGARNEQFF. In DNA, the CDR3 is TGTGCCAGCAGCCGTACGGGACAGGGGGCAAGAAATGAGCAGTTCTTC.

The rearrangement uses TRBV10-2 and TRBJ1-2; possibly TRBD1 for D (5 bases). V was pared by 0 bases and J by 6 bases, with 8 bases between. CDR3 length: 13 residues. Germline CDR1 reads WSHSY; CDR2 reads SAAADI. The CDR3 DNA follows: TGCGCCAGCAGTGAGTCGGGACTAAATGGCTACACCTTC. It is translated as CASSESGLNGYTF.

This clone was seen only a few times. This chain links TRBV5-5 with TRBJ1-5, with D uncertain. With 4 bases removed from V and 4 bases from J, the gap between germline ends came to 15 bases. The CDR3 runs 15 residues. The germline gives CDR1 SGHKS, CDR2 YYEKEE (reference sequence). The CDR3: CASSLWVEMNQPQHF. As DNA, the CDR3 is TGTGCCAGCAGCCTGTGGGTGGAGATGAATCAGCCCCAGCATTTT.

The V and J genes are TRBV11-2 and TRBJ2-1; 8 bases match TRBD2. Per germline, CDR1 SGHAT and CDR2 FQNNGV. CDR3 length: 15 amino acids. The V segment lost 5 bases and the J segment 6 bases; nucleotides outside the gene matches: 9. CDR3 residues: CASSAVLAGLNEQFF. As DNA, the CDR3 is TGTGCCAGCAGCGCGGTATTAGCGGGGCTCAATGAGCAGTTCTTC.